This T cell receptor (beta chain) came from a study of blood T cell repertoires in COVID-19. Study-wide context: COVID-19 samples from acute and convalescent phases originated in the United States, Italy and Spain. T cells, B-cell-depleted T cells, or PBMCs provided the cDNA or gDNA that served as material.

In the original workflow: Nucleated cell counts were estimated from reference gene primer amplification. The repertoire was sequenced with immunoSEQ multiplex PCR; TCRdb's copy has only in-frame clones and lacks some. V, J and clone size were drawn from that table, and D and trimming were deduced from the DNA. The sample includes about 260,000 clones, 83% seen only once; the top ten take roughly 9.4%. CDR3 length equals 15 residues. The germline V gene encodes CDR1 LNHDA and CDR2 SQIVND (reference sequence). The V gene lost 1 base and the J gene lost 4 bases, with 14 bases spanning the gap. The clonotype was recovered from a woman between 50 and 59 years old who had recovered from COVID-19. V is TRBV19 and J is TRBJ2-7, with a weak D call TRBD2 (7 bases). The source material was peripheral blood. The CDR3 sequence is CASSIGGGAGYEQYF. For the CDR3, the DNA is TGTGCCAGTAGTATAGGAGGGGGGGCAGGATACGAGCAGTACTTC.